Below are 10 T cell receptor beta chains sequenced from a single sample in a study of T-cell reconstitution after alpha-beta-depleted transplantation in children. A library of TCRbeta sequences, prepared with unique molecular identifiers, was generated. TCRdb reanalysed the PCR reads using MiXCR and keeps one entry per CDR3 protein. The repertoire consists of 700,000 to 950,000 distinct CDR3 sequences, with roughly 15% occurring once and the leading ten covering approximately 4.5%. The specimen was PBMCs, mostly from graft donor cells, collected 360 days after TCRalphabeta/CD19-depleted stem cell transplant. The receptor source for this set is a male patient younger than 18 who had a stem cell transplant for acute lymphoblastic leukemia, so the T cells may come from the graft donor.

This chain uses TRBV5-1 with TRBJ2-7; 12 bases are shared with TRBD1. The J segment lost 5 bases and the V segment lost 1 base, leaving 4 bases of the junction unmatched. The CDR3 is 15 amino acids. Germline-derived CDR1 and CDR2 are SGHRS and YFSETQ. The CDR3 loop is CASSLWGTGGDEQYF. CDR3 DNA: TGCGCCAGCAGCTTGTGGGGGACAGGGGGCGACGAGCAGTACTTC. Full variable domain (outside the CDR3, taken from reference TRBV5-1 and TRBJ2-7): KAGVTQTPRYLIKTRGQQVTLSCSPISGHRSVSWYQQTPGQGLQFLFEYFSETQRNKGNFPGRFSGRQFSNSRSEMNVSTLELGDSALYLCASSLWGTGGDEQYFGPGTRLTVT.

This clonotype turned up a few times. For the CDR3, the DNA is TGCGCCAGCAGCCCCTGGGACAGGGTTTCGGACGAGCAGTACTTC. Protein sequence: CASSPWDRVSDEQYF. The chain is built from TRBV5-1 and TRBJ2-7, with 9 bases lining up with TRBD1. CDR1 and CDR2 (germline): SGHRS, YFSETQ. The CDR3 extends over 15 amino acids. Trimming at V came to 4 bases and at J to 5 bases, leaving 10 bases not matched to a gene. Full variable domain (outside the CDR3, taken from reference TRBV5-1 and TRBJ2-7): KAGVTQTPRYLIKTRGQQVTLSCSPISGHRSVSWYQQTPGQGLQFLFEYFSETQRNKGNFPGRFSGRQFSNSRSEMNVSTLELGDSALYLCASSPWDRVSDEQYFGPGTRLTVT.

This clonotype was counted a few times. The chain couples TRBV27 to TRBJ2-3, with D maybe TRBD1 (6 bases). Trimming removed 2 bases at V and 5 bases at J, with 17 bases between. Germline loops: CDR1 MNHEY, CDR2 SMNVEV (reference sequence). The CDR3 contains 16 residues. In nucleotides, the CDR3 is TGTGCCAGCAGTTTAGGCCTGGGGGCAATAGGAGATACGCAGTATTTT. This translates into CASSLGLGAIGDTQYF.

This clonotype was seen only a few times. The chain links TRBV20-1 to TRBJ1-1; D not resolved. V dropped 1 base and J dropped 11 bases, with 11 bases sitting between them. Germline values: CDR1 DFQATT, CDR2 SNEGSKA (reference sequence). The CDR3 sequence is 11 residues long. CDR3 DNA: TGCAGTGCTAGAGTACGGAAATCGGCTTTCTTT. The encoded protein is CSARVRKSAFF.

In its sample, this clonotype was seen a few times. The chain has TRBV5-1 and TRBJ2-7; no definite D call. V was pared by 4 bases and J by 0 bases, with 17 bases between. In germline, CDR1 is SGHRS, CDR2 YFSETQ. The CDR3 runs 16 residues. The DNA for the CDR3 is TGCGCCAGCAGCATGGCAGAAGGCGGTCACTCCTACGAGCAGTACTTC. It specifies CASSMAEGGHSYEQYF.

The genes are TRBV27 and TRBJ1-1, with a possible D match to TRBD1 (5 bases). CDR3 size: 13 residues. CDR1 and CDR2 (germline): MNHEY, SMNVEV (reference sequence). Trimming took off 9 bases at V and 1 base at J, with 12 bases between the two ends. CDR3 bases: TGTGCCAGTAAGGACATCACGAACACTGAAGCTTTCTTT. It yields the protein CASKDITNTEAFF.

The chain combines TRBV2 with TRBJ2-7; tentatively, D is TRBD2 (5 bases). V was cut by 4 bases and J by 3 bases, with 16 bases left in between. The CDR3 contains 15 residues. Germline CDR1 and CDR2: SNHLY and FYNNEI. The CDR3 reads CASSGTGTRVYEQYF. CDR3 bases: TGTGCCAGCAGTGGAACTGGAACGAGGGTCTACGAGCAGTACTTC.

This chain uses TRBV4-1 with TRBJ1-2; D call uncertain. Germline assignment: CDR1 MGHRA and CDR2 YSYEKL. Trimming took 2 bases from V and 0 from J, leaving 10 bases between them. The CDR3 is 15 residues long. The CDR3: CASSQWARTNYGYTF. CDR3 coding DNA: TGCGCCAGCAGCCAATGGGCCAGGACTAACTATGGCTACACCTTC.

This clonotype was counted ten times or more. V gene TRBV4-2 combines with J gene TRBJ2-1, with D perhaps matching TRBD2 (5 bases). Trimming removed 7 bases at V and 0 bases at J, with 10 bases between. Germline V CDR1 and CDR2: LGHNA, YNFKEQ. The CDR3 spans 14 residues. The CDR3 is CASTPGNSYNEQFF. CDR3 sequence (DNA): TGTGCCAGCACCCCCGGGAACTCCTACAATGAGCAGTTCTTC.

J is TRBJ2-7 and V is TRBV20-1; perhaps D is TRBD1 or TRBD2 (6 bases each). CDR1 and CDR2 from the germline V gene are DFQATT and SNEGSKA (reference sequence). The ends were cut back, 5 bases at V and 10 bases at J, with 18 bases in the middle. The CDR3 runs 12 residues. This chain's CDR3 is CSARGPQAHQYF. In DNA, the CDR3 is TGCAGTGCTCGGGGGCCCCAGGCGCATCAGTACTTC.